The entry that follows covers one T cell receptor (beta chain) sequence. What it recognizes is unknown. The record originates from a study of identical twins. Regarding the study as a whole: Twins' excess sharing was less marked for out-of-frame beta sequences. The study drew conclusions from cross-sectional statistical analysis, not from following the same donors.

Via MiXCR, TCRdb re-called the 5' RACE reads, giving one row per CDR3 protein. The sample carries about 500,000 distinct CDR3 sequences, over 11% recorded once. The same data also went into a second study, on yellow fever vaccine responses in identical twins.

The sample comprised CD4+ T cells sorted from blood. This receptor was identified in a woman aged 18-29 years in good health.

CDR3 coding DNA: TGCAGTGCTGCCCCCGGGACAGGGCGATCCAATGAGCAGTTCTTC. Translating it yields CSAAPGTGRSNEQFF. This sequence joins TRBV20-1 and TRBJ2-1; 9 bases agree with TRBD1. CDR1 DFQATT and CDR2 SNEGSKA come from the germline V gene (reference sequence). The trim removed 5 bases at V and 6 bases at J, leaving 11 bases unmatched. The CDR3 totals 15 residues.